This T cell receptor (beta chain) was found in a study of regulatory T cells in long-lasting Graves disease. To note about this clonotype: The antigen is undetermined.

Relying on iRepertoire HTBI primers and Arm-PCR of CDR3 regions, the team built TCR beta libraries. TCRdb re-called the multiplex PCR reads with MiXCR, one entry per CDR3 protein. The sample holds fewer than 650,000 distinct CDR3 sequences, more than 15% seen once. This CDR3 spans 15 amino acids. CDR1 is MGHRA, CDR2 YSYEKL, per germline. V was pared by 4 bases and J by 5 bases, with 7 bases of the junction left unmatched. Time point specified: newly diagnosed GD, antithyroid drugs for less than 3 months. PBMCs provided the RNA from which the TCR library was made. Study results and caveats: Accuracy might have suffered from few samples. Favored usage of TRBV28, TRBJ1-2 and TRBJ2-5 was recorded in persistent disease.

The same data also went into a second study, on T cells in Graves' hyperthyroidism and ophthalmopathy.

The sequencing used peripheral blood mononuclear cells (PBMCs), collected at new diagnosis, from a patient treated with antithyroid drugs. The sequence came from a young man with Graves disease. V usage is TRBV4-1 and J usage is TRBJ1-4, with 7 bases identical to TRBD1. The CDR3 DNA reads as TGCGCCAGCAGCCGATTGGGACAGACGAATGAAAAACTGTTTTTT. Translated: CASSRLGQTNEKLFF.